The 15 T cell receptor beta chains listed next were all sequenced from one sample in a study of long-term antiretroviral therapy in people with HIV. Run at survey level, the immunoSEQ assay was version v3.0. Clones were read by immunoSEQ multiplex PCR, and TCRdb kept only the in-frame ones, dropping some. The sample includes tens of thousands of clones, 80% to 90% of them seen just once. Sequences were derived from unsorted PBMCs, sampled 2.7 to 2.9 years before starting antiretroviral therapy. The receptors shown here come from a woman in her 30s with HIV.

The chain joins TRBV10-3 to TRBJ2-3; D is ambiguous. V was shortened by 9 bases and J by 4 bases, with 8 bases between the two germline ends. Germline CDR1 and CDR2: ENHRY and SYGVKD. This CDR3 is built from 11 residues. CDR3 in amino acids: CAILRADTQYF. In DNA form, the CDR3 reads TGTGCCATACTACGCGCAGATACGCAGTATTTT.

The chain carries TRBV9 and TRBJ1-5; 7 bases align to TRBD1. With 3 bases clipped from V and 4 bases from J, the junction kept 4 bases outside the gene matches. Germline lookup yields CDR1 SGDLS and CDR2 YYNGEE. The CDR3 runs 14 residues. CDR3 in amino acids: CASSGTGLNQPQHF. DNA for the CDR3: TGTGCCAGCAGCGGGACAGGACTAAATCAGCCCCAGCATTTT.

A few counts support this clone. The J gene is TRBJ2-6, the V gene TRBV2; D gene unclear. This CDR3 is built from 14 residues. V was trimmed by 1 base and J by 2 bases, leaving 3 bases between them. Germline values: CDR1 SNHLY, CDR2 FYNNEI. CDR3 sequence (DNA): TGTGCCAGCAGTGAAGTTGCTGGGGCCAACGTCCTGACTTTC. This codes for CASSEVAGANVLTF.

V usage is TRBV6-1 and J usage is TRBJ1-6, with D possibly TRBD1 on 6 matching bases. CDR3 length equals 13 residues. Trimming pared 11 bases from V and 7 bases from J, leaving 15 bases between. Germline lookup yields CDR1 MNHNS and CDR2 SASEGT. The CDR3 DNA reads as TGTGCCGGTCGACAGGCCGGGAATTCACCCCTCCACTTT. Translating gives CAGRQAGNSPLHF.

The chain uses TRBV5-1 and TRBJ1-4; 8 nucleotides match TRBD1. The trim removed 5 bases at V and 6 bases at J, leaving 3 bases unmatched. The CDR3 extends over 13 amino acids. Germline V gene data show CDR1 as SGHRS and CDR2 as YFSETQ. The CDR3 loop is CASRLQGDEKLFF. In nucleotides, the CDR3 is TGCGCCAGCAGGCTACAGGGGGATGAAAAACTGTTTTTT.

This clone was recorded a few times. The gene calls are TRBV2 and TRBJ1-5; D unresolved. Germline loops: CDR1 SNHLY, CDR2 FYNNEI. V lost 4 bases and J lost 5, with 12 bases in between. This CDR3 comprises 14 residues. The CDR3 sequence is CASSAIGRDQPQHF. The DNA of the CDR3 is TGTGCCAGCAGTGCCATTGGGAGGGATCAGCCCCAGCATTTT.

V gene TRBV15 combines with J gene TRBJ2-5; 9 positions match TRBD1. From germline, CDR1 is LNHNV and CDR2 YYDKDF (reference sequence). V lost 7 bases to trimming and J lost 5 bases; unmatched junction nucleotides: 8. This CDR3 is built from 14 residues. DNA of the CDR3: TGTGCCACCACGCGACAGGGGGAGGGTGAGACCCAGTACTTC. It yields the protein CATTRQGEGETQYF.

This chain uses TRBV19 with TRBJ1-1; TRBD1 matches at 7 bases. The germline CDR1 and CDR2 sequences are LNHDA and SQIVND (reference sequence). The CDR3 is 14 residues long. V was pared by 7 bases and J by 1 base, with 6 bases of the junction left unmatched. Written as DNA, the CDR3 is TGTGCCAGTAATCAACAGGGGCAGAACACTGAAGCTTTCTTT. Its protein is CASNQQGQNTEAFF.

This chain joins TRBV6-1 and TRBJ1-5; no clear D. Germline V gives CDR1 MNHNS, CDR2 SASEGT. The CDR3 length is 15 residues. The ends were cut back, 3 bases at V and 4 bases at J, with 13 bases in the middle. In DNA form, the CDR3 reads TGTGCCAGCAGTGAGCGGGGAGACGGAAATCAGCCCCAGCATTTT. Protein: CASSERGDGNQPQHF.

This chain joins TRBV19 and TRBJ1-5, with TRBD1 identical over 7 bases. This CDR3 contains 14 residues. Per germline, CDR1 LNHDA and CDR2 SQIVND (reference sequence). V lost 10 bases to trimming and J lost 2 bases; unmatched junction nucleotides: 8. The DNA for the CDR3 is TGTGCCACCGCGACAGGGACGGGCAATCAGCCCCAGCATTTT. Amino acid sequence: CATATGTGNQPQHF.

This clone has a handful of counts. The DNA for the CDR3 is TGTGCCAGCAGTGAGCTCATCAGGGGCGAGACCCAGTACTTC. Encoded protein: CASSELIRGETQYF. The chain links TRBV25-1 to TRBJ2-5; D is perhaps TRBD1 (6 bases). The CDR3 spans 14 residues. V lost 3 bases to trimming and J lost 5 bases, with 13 bases between them. Germline CDR1 MGHDK, CDR2 SYGVNS.

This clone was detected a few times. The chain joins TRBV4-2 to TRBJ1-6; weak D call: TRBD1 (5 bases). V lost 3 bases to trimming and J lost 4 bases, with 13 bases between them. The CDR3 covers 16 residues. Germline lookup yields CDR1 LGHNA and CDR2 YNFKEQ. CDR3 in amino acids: CASSHDRTQYNSPLHF. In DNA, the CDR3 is TGTGCCAGCAGCCACGACAGAACTCAATATAATTCACCCCTCCACTTT.

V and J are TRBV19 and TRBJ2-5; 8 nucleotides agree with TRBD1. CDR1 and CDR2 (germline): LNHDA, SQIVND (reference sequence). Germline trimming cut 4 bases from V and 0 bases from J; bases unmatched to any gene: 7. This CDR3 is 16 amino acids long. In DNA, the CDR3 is TGTGCCAGTAGTACAGGACAGGGTGGAAACCAAGAGACCCAGTACTTC. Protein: CASSTGQGGNQETQYF.

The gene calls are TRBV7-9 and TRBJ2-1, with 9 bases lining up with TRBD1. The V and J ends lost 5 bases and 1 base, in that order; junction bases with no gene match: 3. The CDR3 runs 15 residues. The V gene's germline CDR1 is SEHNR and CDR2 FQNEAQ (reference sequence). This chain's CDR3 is CASSPGQGSYNEQFF. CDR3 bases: TGTGCCAGCAGCCCGGGACAGGGTTCCTACAATGAGCAGTTCTTC.

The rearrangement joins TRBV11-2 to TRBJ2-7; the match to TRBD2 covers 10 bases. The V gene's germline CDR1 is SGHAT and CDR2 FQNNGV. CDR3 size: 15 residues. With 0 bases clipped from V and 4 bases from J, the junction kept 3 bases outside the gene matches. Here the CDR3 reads CASSLELAGSYEQYF. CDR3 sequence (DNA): TGTGCCAGCAGCTTAGAACTAGCGGGGTCATACGAGCAGTACTTC. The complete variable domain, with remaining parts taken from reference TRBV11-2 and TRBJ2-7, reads EAGVAQSPRYKIIEKRQSVAFWCNPISGHATLYWYQQILGQGPKLLIQFQNNGVVDDSQLPKDRFSAERLKGVDSTLKIQPAKLEDSAVYLCASSLELAGSYEQYFGPGTRLTVT.